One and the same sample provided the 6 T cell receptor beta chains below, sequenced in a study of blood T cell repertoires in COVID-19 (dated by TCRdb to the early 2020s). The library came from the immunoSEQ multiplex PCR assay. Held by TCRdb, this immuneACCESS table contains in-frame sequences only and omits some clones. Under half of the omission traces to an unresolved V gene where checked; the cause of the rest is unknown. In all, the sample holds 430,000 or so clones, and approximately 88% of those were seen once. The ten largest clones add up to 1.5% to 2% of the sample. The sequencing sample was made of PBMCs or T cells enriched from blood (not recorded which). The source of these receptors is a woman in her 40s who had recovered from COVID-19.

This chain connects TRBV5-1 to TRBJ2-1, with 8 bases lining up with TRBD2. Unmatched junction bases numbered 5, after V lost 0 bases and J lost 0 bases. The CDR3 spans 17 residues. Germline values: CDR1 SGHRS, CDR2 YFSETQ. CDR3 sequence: CASSLGASGPSYNEQFF. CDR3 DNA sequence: TGCGCCAGCAGCTTGGGGGCTAGCGGGCCCTCCTACAATGAGCAGTTCTTC.

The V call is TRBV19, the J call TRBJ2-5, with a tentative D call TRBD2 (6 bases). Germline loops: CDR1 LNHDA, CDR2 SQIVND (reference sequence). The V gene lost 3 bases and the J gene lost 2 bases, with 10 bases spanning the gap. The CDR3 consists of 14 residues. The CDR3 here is CASSITSLQETQYF. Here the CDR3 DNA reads TGTGCCAGTAGTATTACTAGCCTACAAGAGACCCAGTACTTC.

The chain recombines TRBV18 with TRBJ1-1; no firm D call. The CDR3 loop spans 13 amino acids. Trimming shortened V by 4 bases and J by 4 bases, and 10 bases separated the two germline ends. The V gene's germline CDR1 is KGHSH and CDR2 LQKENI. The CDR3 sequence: CASSQESGTEAFF. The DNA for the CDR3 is TGTGCCAGCTCACAGGAGTCGGGCACTGAAGCTTTCTTT.

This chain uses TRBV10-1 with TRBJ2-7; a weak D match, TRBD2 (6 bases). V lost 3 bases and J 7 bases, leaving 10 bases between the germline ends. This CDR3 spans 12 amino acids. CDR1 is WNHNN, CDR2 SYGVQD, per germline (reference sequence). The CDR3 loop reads CASSELRGEQYF. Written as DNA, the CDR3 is TGCGCCAGCAGTGAACTCCGGGGGGAGCAGTACTTC.

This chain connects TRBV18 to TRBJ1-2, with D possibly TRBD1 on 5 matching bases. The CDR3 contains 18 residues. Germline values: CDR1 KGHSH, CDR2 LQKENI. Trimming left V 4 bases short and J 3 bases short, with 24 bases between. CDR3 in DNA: TGTGCCAGCTCACTCGCCCGGGTAGGGCAGGGAAGCGACTATGGCTACACCTTC. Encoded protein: CASSLARVGQGSDYGYTF. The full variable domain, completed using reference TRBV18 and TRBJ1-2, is NAGVMQNPRHLVRRRGQEARLRCSPMKGHSHVYWYRQLPEEGLKFMVYLQKENIIDESGMPKERFSAEFPKEGPSILRIQQVVRGDSAAYFCASSLARVGQGSDYGYTFGSGTRLTVV.

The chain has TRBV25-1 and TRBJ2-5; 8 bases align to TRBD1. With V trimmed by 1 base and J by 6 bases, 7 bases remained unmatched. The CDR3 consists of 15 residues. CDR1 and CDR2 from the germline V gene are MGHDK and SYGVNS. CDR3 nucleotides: TGTGCCAGCAGTGAATTCGGCAGGGGGCAAAAGACCCAGTACTTC. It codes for CASSEFGRGQKTQYF.